Listed below are T cell receptor beta chains from one sample, sequenced in a study of Ad26.COV2.S vaccination and SARS-CoV-2 variants. The repertoire was sequenced with immunoSEQ multiplex PCR; TCRdb's copy has only in-frame clones and lacks some. The table lists some 300,000 clones, about 85% of them singletons, with approximately 2.2% in the top ten. The sample was peripheral blood, taken in a trial of Ad26.COV2.S vaccine versus placebo. The receptors here all came from a person between 18 and 65 years old who received the Ad26.COV2.S COVID-19 vaccine or a placebo. Each CDR3 is given without its conserved first and last residue. Fields, in order: clone size, V gene, J gene, CDR3 protein. Where a row states a size, it is once, few, many or the class of an expanded clone; other rows omit it.

clone_size: -; v_call: TRBV5-6; j_call: TRBJ1-5; cdr3_aa: ASSLGTGENQPQH
clone_size: -; v_call: TRBV7-2; j_call: TRBJ1-5; cdr3_aa: ASSLGPINQPQH
clone_size: few; v_call: TRBV2; j_call: TRBJ2-7; cdr3_aa: ASRTSGGAVDEQY
clone_size: -; v_call: TRBV5-8; j_call: TRBJ2-2; cdr3_aa: ASSSTGQGRTGELF
clone_size: -; v_call: TRBV2; j_call: TRBJ2-5; cdr3_aa: ASSEQETQY
clone_size: -; v_call: TRBV7-9; j_call: TRBJ1-2; cdr3_aa: ASSLGGRGPNYGYT
clone_size: -; v_call: TRBV20-1; j_call: TRBJ2-7; cdr3_aa: SASITMGDEQY
clone_size: once; v_call: TRBV4-2; j_call: TRBJ2-6; cdr3_aa: ASSLLQVSGANVLT
clone_size: -; v_call: TRBV7-3; j_call: TRBJ2-7; cdr3_aa: ASSLTGTHEQY
clone_size: once; v_call: TRBV5-8; j_call: TRBJ2-7; cdr3_aa: ASSFSSQPYEQY
clone_size: -; v_call: TRBV5-6; j_call: TRBJ1-2; cdr3_aa: ASSWVRTGERYGYT
clone_size: -; v_call: TRBV7-9; j_call: TRBJ2-7; cdr3_aa: ASSLGRDLYEQY
clone_size: -; v_call: TRBV6-1; j_call: TRBJ2-5; cdr3_aa: ASSESGGRETQY
clone_size: -; v_call: TRBV14; j_call: TRBJ1-2; cdr3_aa: ASSRTGNYGYT
clone_size: once; v_call: TRBV5-1; j_call: TRBJ2-7; cdr3_aa: ASSLVGGEYEQY
clone_size: few; v_call: TRBV9; j_call: TRBJ2-7; cdr3_aa: ASSVRIDPYEQY
clone_size: -; v_call: TRBV5-6; j_call: TRBJ1-2; cdr3_aa: ASSSGTIYGYT
clone_size: once; v_call: TRBV19; j_call: TRBJ1-5; cdr3_aa: ASRRYSESNQPQH
clone_size: -; v_call: TRBV28; j_call: TRBJ1-5; cdr3_aa: ASSLFIVAGGAWGQPQH
clone_size: once; v_call: TRBV3-1/TRBV3-2; j_call: TRBJ1-1; cdr3_aa: ASSQDLEVAVGLKRDEAF